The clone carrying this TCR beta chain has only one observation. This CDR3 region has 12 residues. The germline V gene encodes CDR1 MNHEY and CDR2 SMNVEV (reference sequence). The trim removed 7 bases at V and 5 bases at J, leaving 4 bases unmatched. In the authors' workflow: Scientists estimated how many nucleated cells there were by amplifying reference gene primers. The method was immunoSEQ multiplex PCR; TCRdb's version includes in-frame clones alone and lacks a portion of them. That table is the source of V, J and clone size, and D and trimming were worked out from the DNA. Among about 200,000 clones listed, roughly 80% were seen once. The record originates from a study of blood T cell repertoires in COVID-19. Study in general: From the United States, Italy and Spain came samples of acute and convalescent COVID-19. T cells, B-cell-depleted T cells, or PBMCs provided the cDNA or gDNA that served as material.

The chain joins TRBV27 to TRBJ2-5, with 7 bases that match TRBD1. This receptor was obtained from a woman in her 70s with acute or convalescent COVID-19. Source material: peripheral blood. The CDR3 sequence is CASKTGMETQYF. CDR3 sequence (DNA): TGTGCCAGCAAGACAGGGATGGAGACCCAGTACTTC.